What follows describes a single TCR beta chain. What antigen it recognizes has not been identified. The sample holds no much larger clone one base away, and base qualities are not on file. The data stem from a study of T cell responses to AZD1222 COVID-19 vaccine listed by TCRdb under 2021. For context, the study as a whole: A total of 230 to 250 trial participants underwent TCR sequencing, of whom about 210 had received two doses of AZD1222 and around 26 had received two doses of the MenACWY control vaccine. Enrollment into the trials was organized by age into subgroups of 18-55, 56-69 and 70-plus years, and those subgroups contained around 150, 28 and 57 TCR-sequenced participants, respectively. The full study reports these points: Because no day 14 peak-response samples were available, repertoires were characterized only after the peak T cell response. In the small 56-69-year group, the increase in depth fell short of significance, most likely because of low power. Conclusions about previously exposed vaccinees are limited because only six or seven AZD1222 recipients were SARS-CoV-2 seropositive at baseline. Reportedly, close to half of the unique spike-specific TCRs recognized epitopes lying outside the regions that are mutated in the B.1.351 and B.1.1.7 variants. CD4 TCRs associated with the vaccine covered the entire spike protein, and the dominant responses were in regions 160-218 and 743-854. A significant rise in spike-specific TCR breadth and depth was observed after two AZD1222 doses relative to day 0 and relative to MenACWY recipients. Participants were mostly white British, with more females than males. The authors suggested clonal diversity may have been underestimated.

The intended sense of this specimen's time point label: about 28 days (+/-7) after the second vaccine dose. Reading the label with the study, this specimen's treatment or condition is: meningococcal conjugate vaccine given as trial control. Samples from vaccinated people were obtained from the UK trials COV001 and COV002, which included a single-blind randomized controlled phase 2/3 trial of AZD1222 (ChAdOx1 nCoV-19) in healthy adults. For TCRbeta chain sequencing, PBMC samples from trial participants were taken at day 0 and at day 28 after the second dose. The CDR3 regions of human TCRbeta chains were subjected to immunosequencing. The original pipeline was this. TCRs in the repertoires were matched against a reference library of SARS-CoV-2-specific TCRs that had been generated with the MIRA antigen-specificity platform. Breadth meant the fraction of unique TCRs that were SARS-CoV-2-associated, whereas depth meant the fraction of total T cells that were SARS-CoV-2-associated. Using the MIRA data, each spike-specific TCR was mapped to the spike region that the TCR reacts to and placed in a CD4 or CD8 class. Log10-transformed breadth and depth values were compared by one-way ANOVA with Sidak's multiple comparisons tests. In its TCRdb copy, this immuneACCESS table keeps in-frame sequences only and misses some clones. Where compared with another copy, unresolved V genes explain less than half of these, and the others have no known cause. V and J calls and clone size follow that table, whereas D and trimming were derived from the DNA. The sample contains more than 100,000 clones, approximately 85% of them found a single time. The ten biggest clones cover 7.9% of the sample.

The CDR3 contains 14 residues, cysteine and phenylalanine counted. Only the CDR3 portion is preserved as DNA: 42 bases, with reading frame beginning at the first base. Based on the germline V gene (reference sequence), the CDR1 and CDR2 sequences are SEHNR and FQNEAQ. V is clipped by 1 base and J by 8 bases, and the sequence between their germline boundaries is 14 bases long. The material was peripheral blood, obtained 28 days after the second dose of the MenACWY control vaccine. The rearrangement joined TRBV7-9 to TRBJ1-2; the D region possibly corresponds to TRBD1 (5 bases align). The clonotype was recovered from an adult who received the MenACWY meningococcal vaccine as a control. The DNA sequence follows: TGTGCCAGCAGCTTAGTCCTCTCGGGGCAGGGCTACACCTTC. Protein translation: CASSLVLSGQGYTF.